This T cell receptor beta chain was captured in a study of T-cell reconstitution after alpha-beta-depleted transplantation in children. Regarding the study as a whole: Diversity and T-cell counts at one year after transplant derived mostly from new T cells. By about two months after transplant, alpha-beta T cells reportedly arose from several hundred graft clones that had expanded. Surviving recipient T cells and intrathymic progenitors accounted for some patients' high TCRbeta diversity at day 60.

The CDR3 has 15 residues. Between the trimmed V and J ends, which lost 5 bases and 0 bases, there was a span of 11 bases. CDR1 and CDR2 from the germline V gene are MNHNS and SASEGT. There are a few counts of this clonotype. Its antigen is unidentified. A TCRbeta library incorporating unique molecular identifiers was prepared. TCRdb re-called the PCR reads through MiXCR, storing one row per CDR3 protein. The data contain 350,000 to 500,000 distinct CDR3 sequences, about 45% of them singletons. The TCR was taken from a girl aged 2 to 9 with aplastic anemia, due to receive a stem cell transplant. This sample comprised PBMCs, obtained before TCRalphabeta/CD19-depleted stem cell transplant. The rearrangement uses TRBV6-1 and TRBJ1-5, with D perhaps TRBD1 (5 bases). The CDR3: CASSPRVYSNQPQHF. CDR3 DNA sequence: TGTGCCAGCAGTCCCAGGGTTTATAGCAATCAGCCCCAGCATTTT.